This TCR beta chain was profiled in a study of T cells after yellow fever vaccination. General observations from the study: Clonotypes appearing in both CD4 and CD8 compartments existed, and their share was small. The booster response re-showed most primary clones: roughly 97% CD4, around 85% CD8.

Regarding this clonotype: The target antigen is unknown.

For TCR, cDNA came from 5'RACE template switching, which added a universal primer site and UMIs. Via MiXCR, TCRdb re-called the 5' RACE reads, giving one row per CDR3 protein. The sample yields some 240,000 distinct CDR3 sequences, 3% to 4% seen once. Unmatched junction bases numbered 7, after V lost 8 bases and J lost 7 bases. Per germline, CDR1 WSHSY and CDR2 SAAADI. The CDR3 sequence is 14 residues long. The sample was CD4+ T cells sorted from PBMCs, taken 10 days after the yellow fever booster vaccination. The receptor's source is a man between 18 and 29 years old who received the YFV17D yellow fever vaccine. The chain combines TRBV10-2 with TRBJ2-1, with 11 nucleotides matching TRBD2. CDR3 sequence (DNA): TGCGCCAGCCTGATAGCGGGGGGGCGTAATGAGCAGTTCTTC. This codes for CASLIAGGRNEQFF.